Below are 19 T cell receptor beta chains sequenced from a single sample in a study of blood T cells in healthy people across ages. The second PCR ran about 6 to 12 cycles with a sample-barcoded 5' primer and J-beta primers. TCRdb fed the 5' RACE reads into MiXCR, producing one record per CDR3 protein. The sample holds over 950,000 distinct CDR3 sequences, around two fifths seen once. Material: blood. All receptors come from a man younger than 35 in good health.

The CDR3 region is CASSFLPTVYSGANVLTF. The CDR3 DNA is TGTGCCAGCAGCTTTTTGCCGACGGTTTACTCTGGGGCCAACGTCCTGACTTTC. The chain is built from TRBV7-2 and TRBJ2-6; D not certain. Trimming pared 3 bases from V and 0 bases from J, leaving 15 bases between. CDR3 length: 18 residues. Per the germline V gene, CDR1 is SGHTA and CDR2 is FQGNSA.

V usage is TRBV3-1 and J usage is TRBJ2-1, with D possibly TRBD1 on 6 matching bases. There are 16 residues in the CDR3. V lost 4 bases, J lost 6 bases, and 19 bases lay in between. The germline gives CDR1 LGHDT, CDR2 YNNKEL (reference sequence). CDR3 region: CASSRREDSNSNEQFF. DNA of the CDR3: TGTGCCAGCAGCCGCAGAGAGGACAGCAACTCCAATGAGCAGTTCTTC.

The J gene is TRBJ2-7, the V gene TRBV4-3; 9 bases are a match to TRBD2. CDR1 LGHNA and CDR2 YSLEER come from the germline V gene. The V and J ends lost 1 base and 7 bases, in that order; junction bases with no gene match: 14. The CDR3 has 17 residues. The CDR3 here is CASSQALFSGGGNEQYF. The CDR3 DNA is TGCGCCAGCAGCCAAGCACTGTTTAGCGGGGGCGGAAATGAGCAGTACTTC.

This clonotype has only a few counts. V usage is TRBV6-5 and J usage is TRBJ2-1; D possibly corresponds to TRBD1 (6 bases). The V and J ends lost 2 bases and 9 bases respectively, with 11 bases between them. From germline, CDR1 is MNHEY and CDR2 SVGAGI. The CDR3 sequence is 13 residues long. DNA of the CDR3: TGTGCCAGCAGTTACGGGGGCCCGGGTGAGCAGTTCTTC. Translated: CASSYGGPGEQFF.

This clonotype was recorded a few times. The rearrangement joins TRBV12-3 or TRBV12-4 to TRBJ2-3; D might be TRBD2 (5 bases). CDR3 length: 14 residues. Trimming removed 3 bases from V and 4 bases from J, with 11 bases in between. CDR3 sequence: CASSFKRRADTQYF. CDR3 DNA sequence: TGTGCCAGCAGTTTCAAGCGGCGCGCAGATACGCAGTATTTT.

CDR3: CASSLGWGVGGQETQYF. DNA for the CDR3: TGTGCCAGCAGCCTAGGTTGGGGGGTGGGAGGGCAAGAGACCCAGTACTTC. The rearrangement uses TRBV4-2 and TRBJ2-5; 7 positions match TRBD2. The V gene end was trimmed by 4 bases and the J gene end by 2 bases; junction bases not matched to a gene: 13. This CDR3 spans 17 amino acids. Germline V gene data show CDR1 as LGHNA and CDR2 as YNFKEQ.

The rearrangement links TRBV20-1 to TRBJ2-3; TRBD2 is a possible D gene (6 bases). CDR1 is DFQATT and CDR2 is SNEGSKA in the germline V gene (reference sequence). The ends were cut back, 3 bases at V and 3 bases at J, with 13 bases in the middle. This CDR3 is built from 14 residues. CDR3 sequence: CSARMAGRTDTQYF. As DNA, the CDR3 is TGCAGTGCTAGGATGGCGGGGAGGACAGATACGCAGTATTTT.

This clonotype was observed a handful of times. V is TRBV20-1 and J is TRBJ2-1, with 11 bases fitting TRBD1. Germline V lookup: CDR1 DFQATT, CDR2 SNEGSKA (reference sequence). After removal of 3 bases from V and 3 bases from J, the junction contained 4 bases not matched to a gene. The CDR3 is 15 amino acids. Here the CDR3 reads CSARGGTGGYNEQFF. The CDR3 bases are TGCAGTGCTAGGGGCGGGACAGGGGGCTACAATGAGCAGTTCTTC.

The chain couples TRBV4-1 to TRBJ2-3; possibly TRBD2 for D (5 bases). From germline, CDR1 is MGHRA and CDR2 YSYEKL. Trimming removed 5 bases at V and 3 bases at J, with 15 bases between. CDR3 length: 15 amino acids. CDR3 nucleotides: TGCGCCAGCAGCTCCGAGGGAAGGTTAACAGATACGCAGTATTTT. Translation gives CASSSEGRLTDTQYF.

The chain carries TRBV3-1 and TRBJ2-5; D ambiguous. Trimming cost V 0 bases and J 5 bases, with 7 bases left between them. Germline lookup yields CDR1 LGHDT and CDR2 YNNKEL (reference sequence). The CDR3 has 13 amino acids. The CDR3 DNA sequence: TGTGCCAGCAGCCAAGATGGTCACGAGACCCAGTACTTC. It translates to CASSQDGHETQYF.

V gene TRBV7-8 combines with J gene TRBJ1-2; no definite D call. CDR3 length: 13 residues. V was pared by 6 bases and J by 6 bases, with 14 bases between. Germline lookup yields CDR1 SGHVS and CDR2 FQNEAQ. CDR3 bases: TGTGCCAGCAGTTTCAGGACCGATAATGGCTACACCTTC. Translation gives CASSFRTDNGYTF.

This clonotype was detected only a few times. The J gene is TRBJ2-1, the V gene TRBV5-1; TRBD2 is a possible D gene (6 bases). Trimming left V 3 bases short and J 4 bases short, with 20 bases between. CDR1 is SGHRS and CDR2 is YFSETQ in the germline V gene. The CDR3 extends over 17 amino acids. CDR3 nucleotide sequence: TGCGCCAGCAGCTCCCAGCCGGTAGCGGACCTTTACAATGAGCAGTTCTTC. Translating gives CASSSQPVADLYNEQFF.

This clonotype was detected ten times or more. The J gene is TRBJ2-5, the V gene TRBV24-1; 12 positions match TRBD2. Per the germline V gene, CDR1 is KGHDR and CDR2 is SFDVKD. This CDR3 has 15 amino acids. J was trimmed by 11 bases and V by 3 bases; bases with no gene match: 9. The CDR3 protein is CATSDPGLAGNEQYF. DNA of the CDR3: TGTGCCACCAGTGATCCAGGACTAGCGGGGAATGAGCAGTACTTC.

This clonotype was seen a few times. The chain couples TRBV29-1 to TRBJ1-2; D ambiguous. V was clipped by 6 bases and J by 2 bases, with 19 bases between them. The germline CDR1 and CDR2 sequences are SQVTM and ANQGSEA. The CDR3 totals 15 residues. DNA of the CDR3: TGCAGCGTCGCCGGCCAGGCCATCTCCAACTATGGCTACACCTTC. Protein product: CSVAGQAISNYGYTF.

This clonotype showed up just a few times. This rearrangement joins TRBV29-1 to TRBJ1-1, with a tentative D call TRBD1 (5 bases). This CDR3 comprises 12 residues. V was shortened by 4 bases and J by 5 bases, with 11 bases between the two germline ends. Germline loops: CDR1 SQVTM, CDR2 ANQGSEA. The CDR3, as DNA: TGCAGCGTTGGTCGGGGGTGGACTGAAGCTTTCTTT. Translated, it gives CSVGRGWTEAFF. The whole variable domain, filled in from reference TRBV29-1 and TRBJ1-1, reads SAVISQKPSRDICQRGTSLTIQCQVDSQVTMMFWYRQQPGQSLTLIATANQGSEATYESGFVIDKFPISRPNLTFSTLTVSNMSPEDSSIYLCSVGRGWTEAFFGQGTRLTVV.

This CDR3 reads CASSSGGAGPHTDTQYF. CDR3 nucleotides: TGTGCCAGCAGTTCAGGGGGGGCGGGGCCACACACAGATACGCAGTATTTT. The chain joins TRBV27 to TRBJ2-3; D could derive from TRBD1 or TRBD2 (7 bases each). Between the trimmed V and J ends, which lost 4 bases and 2 bases, there was a span of 19 bases. This CDR3 spans 17 amino acids. Germline V gene data show CDR1 as MNHEY and CDR2 as SMNVEV (reference sequence).

This sequence joins TRBV6-5 and TRBJ2-1, with 9 bases aligning to TRBD2. Germline V gives CDR1 MNHEY, CDR2 SVGAGI. The V gene end was trimmed by 0 bases and the J gene end by 6 bases; junction bases not matched to a gene: 9. The CDR3 totals 17 residues. The CDR3 nucleotides read TGTGCCAGCAGTTACTCGACTCTGCGGGGGGGCTCCAATGAGCAGTTCTTC. This codes for CASSYSTLRGGSNEQFF.

A few counts support this clonotype. The V call is TRBV10-3, the J call TRBJ1-1, with 8 positions matching TRBD1. Germline V CDR1 and CDR2: ENHRY, SYGVKD. The CDR3 length is 11 residues. After removal of 8 bases from V and 10 bases from J, the junction contained 6 bases not matched to a gene. Written as DNA, the CDR3 is TGTGCCATCGGGACAGGTGCCAGAGCTTTCTTT. Its protein product is CAIGTGARAFF.

The CDR3 here is CAISESGGSNYGYTF. The CDR3 DNA sequence: TGTGCCATCAGTGAGTCGGGCGGATCTAACTATGGCTACACCTTC. The V call is TRBV10-3, the J call TRBJ1-2; D gene uncertain. V was trimmed by 0 bases and J by 0 bases, leaving 8 bases between them. Germline V CDR1 and CDR2: ENHRY, SYGVKD. This CDR3 has 15 amino acids.